This TCR beta chain was identified in a study of T cells after yellow fever vaccination. Study results and caveats: FACS-sorted repertoires could harbor abundant contaminating bulk-population clonotypes. Post-booster repertoires contained most primary-vaccination clones again (around 97% CD4, 88% CD8).

For TCR, cDNA came from 5'RACE template switching, which added a universal primer site and UMIs. One entry per CDR3 protein results from TCRdb running MiXCR on the 5' RACE reads. The sample lists about 200,000 distinct CDR3 sequences; 3% to 4% were seen once. Note on this clonotype: Its matching antigen is unknown.

V was cut by 5 bases and J by 7 bases, with 17 bases left in between. Germline-derived CDR1 and CDR2 are MNHEY and SVGEGT. The length of the CDR3 is 14 residues. The sequence was collected from a man in his late teens or twenties who received the YFV17D yellow fever vaccine. The sample here was CD4+ T cells sorted from PBMCs, taken 10 days after the yellow fever booster vaccination. The chain is built from TRBV6-2 or TRBV6-3 and TRBJ1-1; maybe TRBD1 (6 bases). Here the CDR3 DNA reads TGTGCCAGCAGTAAGTCGGACAGCTATAGTGAAGCTTTCTTT. Protein: CASSKSDSYSEAFF.